This TCR beta chain was identified in a study of post-analysis software for immune sequencing data. Overall study: The cohort encompassed relapsing-remitting, secondary progressive and progressive-relapsing multiple sclerosis disease courses.

This clonotype was detected a few times. Its antigen is currently unknown. Study-wide findings and caveats: Patients carried roughly five TRBV segments more frequently than controls did, and TRBV5-6, TRBV5-1 and TRBV20-1 were among them. Samples made in the same batch grouped tightly together by F measure. Controls' normalized Chao1 diversity significantly exceeded that of multiple sclerosis patients.

Trimming cost V 9 bases and J 7 bases, with 16 bases left between them. Per germline, CDR1 MNHEY and CDR2 SVGAGI. CDR3 length: 12 residues. TCR beta cDNA libraries had unique molecular identifiers. There were 1 to 10 million T cells, and 510,000 or so cDNA molecules came from them. TCRdb ran MiXCR on the PCR reads and lists one entry per CDR3 protein. The profile shows hundreds of thousands of distinct CDR3 sequences, about 40% of them singletons. Material: blood. This TCR was sampled from a girl aged 5-17 years with multiple sclerosis. This chain uses TRBV6-5 with TRBJ2-7; perhaps TRBD2 as D (5 bases). The DNA for the CDR3 is TGTGCCAGTAGCGATCCGGTGGGGGAGCAGTACTTC. The encoded protein is CASSDPVGEQYF.